This is a list of T cell receptor beta chains from one sample in a study of cytomegalovirus exposure and HLA in healthy donors. Generated by immunoSEQ multiplex PCR, the TCRdb table keeps only in-frame clones and is missing some. The table shows 150,000 to 180,000 clones, with more than 75% occurring only once. Sequenced: PBMCs. Receptors were obtained from a woman under 30 in good health and CMV-seronegative. Each CDR3 is given with its conserved first and last residue. A row's size may be missing; if present it is once, few, many or a size class.

size | J | V | CDR3
- | TRBJ2-6 | TRBV13 | CASSLMGQGGSGANVLTF
- | TRBJ2-7 | TRBV6-6 | CASSDRAWSEQYF
- | TRBJ2-3 | TRBV23-1 | CASSPLSGTSTDTQYF
- | TRBJ1-4 | TRBV2 | CASSARTGGNEKLFF
once | TRBJ2-1 | TRBV5-1 | CASSLDRGSSYNEQFF
once | TRBJ1-1 | TRBV11-2 | CASSLAKRDEVFF
- | TRBJ2-5 | TRBV13 | CASSPDRGTQYF
- | TRBJ1-4 | TRBV2 | CASSVMRAEKLFF
- | TRBJ2-3 | TRBV28 | CASSFGTSGRAGVFETDTQYF
- | TRBJ2-7 | TRBV28 | CASSFFGGRSLSSYEQYF
- | TRBJ1-6 | TRBV7-9 | CASSLEGESSPLHF
- | TRBJ1-5 | TRBV5-5 | CASSYRTSSNQPQHF
- | TRBJ2-3 | TRBV9 | CASSDRGGTDTQYF
- | TRBJ2-1 | TRBV7-3 | CASSLLAGGLNEQFF
- | TRBJ2-2 | TRBV21-1 | CASSFPGGELFF
- | TRBJ2-2 | TRBV7-2 | CASTRQGLTGELFF
- | TRBJ2-7 | TRBV18 | CASSLQGGRYF
- | TRBJ2-7 | TRBV28 | CASSFGGPAYEQYF
few | TRBJ2-3 | TRBV5-1 | CASSFRTSERGDTQYF
- | TRBJ2-5 | TRBV5-1 | CASRNRAGYQETQYF
- | TRBJ2-7 | TRBV10-3 | CAIMGRGETYEQYF
- | TRBJ1-2 | TRBV7-2 | CASSSQGGASTYGYTF
- | TRBJ2-2 | TRBV7-2 | CASSANLRGRSTGELFF
- | TRBJ1-1 | TRBV28 | CASRLQGAEAFF
- | TRBJ2-5 | TRBV7-9 | CASSPPESSPETQYF
- | TRBJ2-1 | TRBV5-4 | CASSLEGAGGSEQFF
- | TRBJ2-7 | TRBV5-1 | CASLREETGEQYF
- | TRBJ2-5 | TRBV5-1 | CASSLGVLEGPYQETQYF
- | TRBJ1-2 | TRBV12-5 | CASGLSGNYGYTF
- | TRBJ1-5 | TRBV6-1 | CASNPVRGLNQPQHF
- | TRBJ1-1 | TRBV18 | CASSSWDRGKSEAFF
once | TRBJ2-1 | TRBV28 | CASGYREQFF
- | TRBJ2-1 | TRBV4-3 | CASSRWTLGSYNEQFF
- | TRBJ2-3 | TRBV30 | CAWASQGADTQYF
- | TRBJ2-4 | TRBV5-4 | CASSPTGSESIQYF
- | TRBJ1-2 | TRBV2 | CASSEHRDRAYGYTF
- | TRBJ2-1 | TRBV2 | CASSEEGQVIYNEQFF
few | TRBJ1-1 | TRBV14 | CATFDGAEAFF
- | TRBJ2-2 | TRBV19 | CASSTQGAGELFF
- | TRBJ2-3 | TRBV28 | CASRGGVVPARVSSTDTQYF
- | TRBJ2-3 | TRBV5-1 | CASSLRPPGVQSTDTQYF
many | TRBJ1-5 | TRBV6-6 | CASSGTGNSQPQHF
- | TRBJ1-3 | TRBV27 | CASSRRGLPGNTIYF
- | TRBJ2-1 | TRBV30 | CAWDRGRFNEQFF
few | TRBJ1-1 | TRBV6-5 | CASSSTGEAFF